This T cell receptor beta chain was retrieved from a study of T cell repertoires in cytomegalovirus infection. The wider study: The authors relied on CMV epitopes, both recently identified HLA-C-restricted and well-studied HLA-B-restricted. Indications of both CMV infection and matching HLA type were provided by public TCR beta signatures.

TCRdb re-derived calls from the reads in MiXCR, one entry per CDR3 protein. The sample holds a few hundred thousand distinct CDR3 sequences, around two fifths seen once. The V gene lost 0 bases and the J gene lost 2 bases, with 11 bases spanning the gap. Germline V gene lookup returns CDR1 MNHNS and CDR2 SASEGT. The CDR3 runs to 16 residues. Study-level points and caveats: Summed public TCR beta family frequency identified CMV carriers bearing the relevant HLA. HLA-C-restricted, CMV-specific TCR beta clonotypes were dominant ex vivo.

Comments on this clonotype: Antigen: not known.

This TCR was sampled from a human donor in good health (CMV status not recorded). Some clones in this sample may be carry-over from other donors' samples. The chain has TRBV6-1 and TRBJ2-1; unclear D gene. Sequencing used cultured PBMCs, obtained from culture after CMV antigen stimulation. DNA for the CDR3: TGTGCCAGCAGTGAAGCGCGCGCAGTCGCCTACAATGAGCAGTTCTTC. This translates into CASSEARAVAYNEQFF.